This T cell receptor (beta chain) was sequenced for a study of identifying expanded T cells in peripheral blood. Some clones are missing from TCRdb's copy, which holds only in-frame ones; the method was immunoSEQ multiplex PCR. Here the sample spans approximately 58,000 clones, around 81% being singletons. Notes on the study in general: Technical replicates showed around 1.3 changed clones; two weeks about 16; four weeks 19. Two-week clone count variance significantly increased as total template count grew.

This CDR3 is 14 amino acids long. The V gene end was trimmed by 1 base and the J gene end by 4 bases; junction bases not matched to a gene: 0. Germline CDR1 and CDR2: SGHNT and YENEEA. On this clone itself: Its antigen is still unknown. Other DNA sequences in the sample encode the same CDR3.

The sequence was collected from a person aged 18-70 years in good health. This chain uses TRBV11-3 with TRBJ2-1; 8 nucleotides agree with TRBD2. Input material: blood. The chain's CDR3 is CASSLAGGYNEQFF. In DNA, the CDR3 is TGTGCCAGCAGCTTAGCGGGGGGGTACAATGAGCAGTTCTTC.